This TCR beta chain was sequenced for a study of human T cells and chemical hapten exposure. This clonotype was detected many times. Its antigen remains unknown. Documented time point: patch test 3, about 24 weeks after DPC sensitization. Stated treatment: therapeutic diphenylcyclopropenone sensitization with weekly scalp DPC. Total RNA was isolated from unfractionated whole blood. Between the trimmed V and J ends, which lost 1 base and 4 bases, there was a span of 8 bases. The CDR3 totals 15 residues. In germline, CDR1 is SEHNR, CDR2 FQNEAQ (reference sequence). Study-wide results and caveats: The number of TCRs above 1 in 1000 frequency did not change after DPC sensitization.

One entry per CDR3 protein results from TCRdb running MiXCR on the RACE reads. The sample contains some 38,000 distinct CDR3 sequences, 9% to 9.5% of which appear only once. Sequences were derived from whole blood, sampled in connection with sensitization to the hapten diphenylcyclopropenone (DPC). This TCR was recovered from a man over 45 with alopecia areata. Some clones in this sample may be carry-over from other donors' samples. The chain employs TRBV7-9 and TRBJ1-6, with D unclear. CDR3: CASSLGAGYNSPLHF. The CDR3, as DNA: TGTGCCAGCAGCTTAGGAGCTGGATATAATTCACCCCTCCACTTT.